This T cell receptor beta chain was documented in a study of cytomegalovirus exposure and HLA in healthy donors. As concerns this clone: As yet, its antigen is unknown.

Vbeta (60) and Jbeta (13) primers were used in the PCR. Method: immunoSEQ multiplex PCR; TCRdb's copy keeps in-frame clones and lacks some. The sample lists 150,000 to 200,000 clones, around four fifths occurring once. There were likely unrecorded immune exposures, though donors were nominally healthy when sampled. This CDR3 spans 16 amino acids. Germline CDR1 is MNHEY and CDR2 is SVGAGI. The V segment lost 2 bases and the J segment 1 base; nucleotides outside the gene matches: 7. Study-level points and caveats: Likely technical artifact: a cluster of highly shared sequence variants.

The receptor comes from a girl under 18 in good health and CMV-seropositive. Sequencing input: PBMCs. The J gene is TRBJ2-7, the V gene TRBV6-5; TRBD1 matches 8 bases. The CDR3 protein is CASSYGTGTGSYEQYF. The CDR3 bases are TGTGCCAGCAGTTACGGGACCGGGACAGGATCCTACGAGCAGTACTTC.